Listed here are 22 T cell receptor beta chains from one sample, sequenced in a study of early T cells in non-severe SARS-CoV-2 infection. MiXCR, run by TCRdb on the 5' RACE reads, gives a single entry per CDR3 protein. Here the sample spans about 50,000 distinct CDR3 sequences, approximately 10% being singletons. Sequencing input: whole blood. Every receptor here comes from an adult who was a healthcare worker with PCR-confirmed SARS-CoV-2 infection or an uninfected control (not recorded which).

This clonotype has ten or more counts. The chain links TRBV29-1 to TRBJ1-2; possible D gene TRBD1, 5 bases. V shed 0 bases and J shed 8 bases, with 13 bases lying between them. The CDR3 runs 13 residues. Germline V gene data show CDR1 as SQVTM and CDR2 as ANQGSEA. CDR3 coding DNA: TGCAGCGTTGAAGATCTCGGGGGGAAAGGCTACACCTTC. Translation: CSVEDLGGKGYTF. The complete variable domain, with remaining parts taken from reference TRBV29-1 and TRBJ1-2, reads SAVISQKPSRDICQRGTSLTIQCQVDSQVTMMFWYRQQPGQSLTLIATANQGSEATYESGFVIDKFPISRPNLTFSTLTVSNMSPEDSSIYLCSVEDLGGKGYTFGSGTRLTVV.

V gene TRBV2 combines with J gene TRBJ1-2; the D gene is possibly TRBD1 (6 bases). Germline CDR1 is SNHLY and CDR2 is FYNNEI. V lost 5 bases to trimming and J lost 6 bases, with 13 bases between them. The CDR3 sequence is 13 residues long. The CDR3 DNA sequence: TGTGCCAGCAGTCGACAGGTGGAAAATGGCTACACCTTC. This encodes CASSRQVENGYTF.

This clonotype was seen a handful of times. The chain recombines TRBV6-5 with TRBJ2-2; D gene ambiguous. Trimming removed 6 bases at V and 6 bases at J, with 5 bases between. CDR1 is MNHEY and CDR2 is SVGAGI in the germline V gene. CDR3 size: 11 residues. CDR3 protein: CASSFAGELFF. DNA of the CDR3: TGTGCCAGCAGCTTCGCCGGGGAGCTGTTTTTT.

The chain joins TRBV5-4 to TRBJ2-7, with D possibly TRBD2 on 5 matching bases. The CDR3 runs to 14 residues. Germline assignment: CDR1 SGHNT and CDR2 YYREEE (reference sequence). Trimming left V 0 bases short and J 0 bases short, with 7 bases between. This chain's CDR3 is CASSLVGSSYEQYF. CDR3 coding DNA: TGTGCCAGCAGCTTGGTGGGGAGCTCCTACGAGCAGTACTTC.

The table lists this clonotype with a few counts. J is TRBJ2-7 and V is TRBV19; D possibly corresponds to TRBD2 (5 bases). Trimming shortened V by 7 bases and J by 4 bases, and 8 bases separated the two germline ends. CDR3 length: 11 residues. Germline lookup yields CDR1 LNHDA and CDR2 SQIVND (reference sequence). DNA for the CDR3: TGTGCCAGTAAGTCGGGGTACGAGCAGTACTTC. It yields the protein CASKSGYEQYF.

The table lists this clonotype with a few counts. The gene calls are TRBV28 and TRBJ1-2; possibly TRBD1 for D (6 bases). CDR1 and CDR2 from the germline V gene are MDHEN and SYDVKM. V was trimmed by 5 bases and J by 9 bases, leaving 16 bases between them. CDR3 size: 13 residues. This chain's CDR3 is CASSPQGFGSYTF. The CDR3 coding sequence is TGTGCCAGCAGTCCGCAGGGGTTTGGAAGCTACACCTTC.

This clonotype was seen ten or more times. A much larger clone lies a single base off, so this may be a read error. CDR3 bases: TGTGCCAGCAGCCCCGGGACAGACTATGGCTACACCTTC. Encoded protein: CASSPGTDYGYTF. This chain joins TRBV7-9 and TRBJ1-2; 7 bases are shared with TRBD1. The V and J ends lost 5 bases and 3 bases, in that order; junction bases with no gene match: 3. There are 13 residues in the CDR3. Germline CDR1 SEHNR, CDR2 FQNEAQ (reference sequence).

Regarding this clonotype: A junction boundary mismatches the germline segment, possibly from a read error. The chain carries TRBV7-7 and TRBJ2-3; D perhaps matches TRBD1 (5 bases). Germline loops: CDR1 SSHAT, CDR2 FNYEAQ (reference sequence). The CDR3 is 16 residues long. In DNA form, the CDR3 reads TGTGCTAGCAGCTTAGGTACCCAGGGTCCGGGAGATACGCAGTATTTT. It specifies CASSLGTQGPGDTQYF.

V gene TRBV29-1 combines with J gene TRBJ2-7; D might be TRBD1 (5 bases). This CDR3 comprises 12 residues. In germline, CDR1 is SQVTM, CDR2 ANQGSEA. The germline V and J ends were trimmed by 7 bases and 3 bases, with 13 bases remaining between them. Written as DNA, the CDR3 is TGCAGCGCCCGTCGTACAGGCTACGAGCAGTACTTC. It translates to CSARRTGYEQYF.

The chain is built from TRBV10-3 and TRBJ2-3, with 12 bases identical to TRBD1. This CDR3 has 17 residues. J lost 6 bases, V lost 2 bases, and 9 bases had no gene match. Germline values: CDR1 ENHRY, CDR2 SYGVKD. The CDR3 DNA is TGTGCCATCAGTGAGGCCTTACCGGGACAGGGGGCGGATACGCAGTATTTT. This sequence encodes CAISEALPGQGADTQYF.

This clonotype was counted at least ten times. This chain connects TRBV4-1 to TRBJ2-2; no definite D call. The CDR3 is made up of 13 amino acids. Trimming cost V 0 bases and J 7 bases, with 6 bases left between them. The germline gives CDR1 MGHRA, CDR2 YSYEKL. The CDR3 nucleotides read TGCGCCAGCAGCCAAGATACCGTCGGGGAGCTGTTTTTT. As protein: CASSQDTVGELFF.

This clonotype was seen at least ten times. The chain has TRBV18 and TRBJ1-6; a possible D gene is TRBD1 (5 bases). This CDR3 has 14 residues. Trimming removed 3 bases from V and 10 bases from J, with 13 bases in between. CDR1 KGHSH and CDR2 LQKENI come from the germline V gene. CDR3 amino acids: CASSPAGRGSPLHF. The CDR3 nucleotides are TGTGCCAGCTCACCGGCAGGGAGGGGATCACCCCTCCACTTT. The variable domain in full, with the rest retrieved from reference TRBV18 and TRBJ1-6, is NAGVMQNPRHLVRRRGQEARLRCSPMKGHSHVYWYRQLPEEGLKFMVYLQKENIIDESGMPKERFSAEFPKEGPSILRIQQVVRGDSAAYFCASSPAGRGSPLHFGNGTRLTVT.

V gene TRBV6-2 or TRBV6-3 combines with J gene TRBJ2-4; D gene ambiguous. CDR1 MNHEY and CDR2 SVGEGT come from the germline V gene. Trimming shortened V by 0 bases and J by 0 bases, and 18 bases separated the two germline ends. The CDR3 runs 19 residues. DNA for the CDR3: TGTGCCAGCAGTTACTCGAGGCTAACGGACCCACTAGCCAAAAACATTCAGTACTTC. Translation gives CASSYSRLTDPLAKNIQYF.

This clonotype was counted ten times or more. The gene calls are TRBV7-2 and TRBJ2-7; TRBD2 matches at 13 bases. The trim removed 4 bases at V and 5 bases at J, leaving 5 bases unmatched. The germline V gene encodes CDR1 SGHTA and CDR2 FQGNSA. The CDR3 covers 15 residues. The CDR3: CASSWGLAGLDEQYF. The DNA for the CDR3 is TGTGCCAGCAGCTGGGGACTAGCGGGACTTGACGAGCAGTACTTC.

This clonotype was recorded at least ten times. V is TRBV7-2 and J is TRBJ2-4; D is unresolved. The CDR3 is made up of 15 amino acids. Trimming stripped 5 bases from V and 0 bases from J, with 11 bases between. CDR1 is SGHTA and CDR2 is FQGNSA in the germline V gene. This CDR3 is CASSPVETAKNIQYF. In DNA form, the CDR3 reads TGTGCCAGCAGCCCGGTGGAGACAGCCAAAAACATTCAGTACTTC.

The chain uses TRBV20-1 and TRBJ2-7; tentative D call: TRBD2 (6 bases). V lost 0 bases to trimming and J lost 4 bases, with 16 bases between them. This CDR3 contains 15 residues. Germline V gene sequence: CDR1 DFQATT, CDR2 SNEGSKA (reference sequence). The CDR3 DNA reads TGCAGTGCTAGAGAATTAGGGCTAGCGAAGTACGAGCAGTACTTC. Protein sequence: CSARELGLAKYEQYF.

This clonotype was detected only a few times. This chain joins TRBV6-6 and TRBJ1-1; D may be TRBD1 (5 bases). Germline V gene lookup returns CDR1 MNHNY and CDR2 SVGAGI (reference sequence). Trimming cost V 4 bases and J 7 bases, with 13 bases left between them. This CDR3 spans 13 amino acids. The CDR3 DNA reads TGTGCCAGCAGTTGGACGGACACCTTTGAAGCTTTCTTT. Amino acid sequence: CASSWTDTFEAFF.

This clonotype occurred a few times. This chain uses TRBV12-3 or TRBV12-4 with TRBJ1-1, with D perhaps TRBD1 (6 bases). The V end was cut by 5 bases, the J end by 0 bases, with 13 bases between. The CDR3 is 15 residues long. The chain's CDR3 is CASSPRGTLNTEAFF. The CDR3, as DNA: TGTGCCAGCAGTCCCAGGGGAACCTTGAACACTGAAGCTTTCTTT.

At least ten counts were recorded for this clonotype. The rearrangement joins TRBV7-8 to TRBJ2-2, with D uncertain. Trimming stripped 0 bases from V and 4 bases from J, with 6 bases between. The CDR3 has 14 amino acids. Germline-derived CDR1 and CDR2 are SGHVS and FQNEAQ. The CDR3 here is CASSLAPSTGELFF. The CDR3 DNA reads TGTGCCAGCAGCTTAGCTCCAAGCACCGGGGAGCTGTTTTTT. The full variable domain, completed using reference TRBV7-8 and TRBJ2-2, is GAGVSQSPRYKVAKRGQDVALRCDPISGHVSLFWYQQALGQGPEFLTYFQNEAQLDKSGLPSDRFFAERPEGSVSTLKIQRTQQEDSAVYLCASSLAPSTGELFFGEGSRLTVL.

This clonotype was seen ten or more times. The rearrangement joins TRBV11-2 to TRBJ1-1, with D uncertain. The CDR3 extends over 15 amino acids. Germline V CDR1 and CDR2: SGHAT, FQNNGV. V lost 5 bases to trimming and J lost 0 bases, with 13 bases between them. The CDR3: CASSPDSYMNTEAFF. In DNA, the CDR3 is TGTGCCAGCAGCCCCGACTCCTACATGAACACTGAAGCTTTCTTT.

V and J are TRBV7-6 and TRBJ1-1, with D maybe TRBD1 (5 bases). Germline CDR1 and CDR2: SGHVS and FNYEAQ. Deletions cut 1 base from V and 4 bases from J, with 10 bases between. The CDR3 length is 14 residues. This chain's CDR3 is CASSLGLRGTEAFF. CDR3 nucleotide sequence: TGTGCCAGCAGCTTAGGACTTAGGGGCACTGAAGCTTTCTTT.

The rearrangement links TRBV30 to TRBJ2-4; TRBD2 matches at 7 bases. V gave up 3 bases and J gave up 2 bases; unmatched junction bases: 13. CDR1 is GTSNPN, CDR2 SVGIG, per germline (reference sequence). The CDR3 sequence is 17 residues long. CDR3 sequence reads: CAWRATDTGRTKNIQYF. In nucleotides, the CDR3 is TGTGCCTGGAGGGCTACGGACACCGGGAGGACCAAAAACATTCAGTACTTC.